The clone carrying this TCR beta chain has ten or more counts. The data are from a study of T-cell memory formation after mild COVID-19. Constant-segment-primed 5'RACE gave TCR alpha and TCR beta cDNA libraries with sample barcodes and UMIs. TCRdb re-called the 5' RACE reads with MiXCR, one entry per CDR3 protein. The sample contains a few hundred thousand distinct CDR3 sequences, 7% to 10% of which appear only once. This CDR3 has 13 amino acids. Germline lookup yields CDR1 MNHEY and CDR2 SVGEGT. Trimming took 5 bases from V and 15 from J, leaving 20 bases between them. This receptor was obtained from a man younger than 35 who had mild COVID-19 (a few samples of this study predate the infection). Cell type and time point are not known. What was sequenced was PBMCs or a T cell subset sorted from them (not recorded which). The V call is TRBV6-2 or TRBV6-3, the J call TRBJ1-5; possibly TRBD1 for D (6 bases). The CDR3 sequence is CASSPWGGLPPHF. The CDR3 bases are TGTGCCAGCAGTCCATGGGGGGGGCTCCCGCCGCATTTT.